One sample yielded the 6 T cell receptor beta chains listed below, sequenced in a study of T cells in Graves' hyperthyroidism and ophthalmopathy. Regions amplified from RNA transcripts were the TCR beta CDR3 regions. A first-round RT-PCR of the TCR CDR3 used the HTBI primer set. Each CDR3 protein is one row after TCRdb ran MiXCR on the multiplex PCR reads. The repertoire has 450,000 to 600,000 distinct CDR3 sequences, 15% to 20% of them found once; the top ten carry 47%. The sequenced sample consisted of blood. The receptor set was obtained from a man aged 40-49 years with Graves' ophthalmopathy.

The table lists this clonotype with many counts. The chain links TRBV7-8 to TRBJ2-1; 10 nucleotides agree with TRBD2. The CDR3 runs to 15 residues. Trimming cost V 1 base and J 10 bases; bases outside gene matches: 7. Germline loops: CDR1 SGHVS, CDR2 FQNEAQ. The CDR3 DNA sequence: TGTGCCAGCAGCTTAGGAGCGGGAGGGCCGGGAGAGCAGTTCTTC. As protein: CASSLGAGGPGEQFF.

The sample holds a few counts of this clonotype. The V and J genes are TRBV19 and TRBJ1-4; no firm D call. V shed 4 bases and J shed 5 bases, with 8 bases lying between them. The CDR3 consists of 13 residues. In germline, CDR1 is LNHDA, CDR2 SQIVND (reference sequence). For the CDR3, the DNA is TGTGCCAGTAGTAGGGCGGTGAATGAAAAACTGTTTTTT. Its protein product is CASSRAVNEKLFF. The full variable domain, with the rest looked up from reference TRBV19 and TRBJ1-4, is DGGITQSPKYLFRKEGQNVTLSCEQNLNHDAMYWYRQDPGQGLRLIYYSQIVNDFQKGDIAEGYSVSREKKESFPLTVTSAQKNPTAFYLCASSRAVNEKLFFGSGTQLSVL.

Many counts were recorded for this clonotype. The rearrangement links TRBV28 to TRBJ1-1; tentatively, D is TRBD1 (6 bases). V was pared by 4 bases and J by 11 bases, with 20 bases between. The length of the CDR3 is 14 residues. Germline lookup yields CDR1 MDHEN and CDR2 SYDVKM. As DNA, the CDR3 is TGTGCCAGCAGTTCCTCACAGGGAAGGGTCTTGGCTTTCTTT. It specifies CASSSSQGRVLAFF.

This clonotype has at least ten counts. The chain recombines TRBV13 with TRBJ1-5, with TRBD1 as a possible D gene (5 bases). This CDR3 is built from 14 residues. V lost 5 bases and J lost 6, with 14 bases in between. The germline CDR1 and CDR2 sequences are PRHDT and FYEKMQ (reference sequence). The CDR3 sequence: CASSLGLGTQPQHF. Written as DNA, the CDR3 is TGTGCCAGCAGCCTGGGACTAGGAACTCAGCCCCAGCATTTT.

This clonotype occurred a few times. The V and J genes are TRBV18 and TRBJ2-7, with 10 bases fitting TRBD1. The J segment lost 2 bases and the V segment lost 4 bases, leaving 5 bases of the junction unmatched. CDR3 size: 15 residues. Germline assignment: CDR1 KGHSH and CDR2 LQKENI. As DNA, the CDR3 is TGTGCCAGCTCACAGGGACAGGGGCTAACCTACGAGCAGTACTTC. Translated: CASSQGQGLTYEQYF. Combining the CDR3 with reference TRBV18 and TRBJ2-7 gives the whole variable domain NAGVMQNPRHLVRRRGQEARLRCSPMKGHSHVYWYRQLPEEGLKFMVYLQKENIIDESGMPKERFSAEFPKEGPSILRIQQVVRGDSAAYFCASSQGQGLTYEQYFGPGTRLTVT.

This clonotype occurred many times. The rearrangement links TRBV20-1 to TRBJ1-1, with 7 bases matching TRBD1. CDR1 is DFQATT, CDR2 SNEGSKA, per germline (reference sequence). The CDR3 runs 13 residues. V shed 5 bases, J shed 1 base, and the junction held 4 bases outside the gene matches. The CDR3 is CSAWTGRNTEAFF. The CDR3 DNA follows: TGCAGTGCTTGGACAGGACGGAACACTGAAGCTTTCTTT.